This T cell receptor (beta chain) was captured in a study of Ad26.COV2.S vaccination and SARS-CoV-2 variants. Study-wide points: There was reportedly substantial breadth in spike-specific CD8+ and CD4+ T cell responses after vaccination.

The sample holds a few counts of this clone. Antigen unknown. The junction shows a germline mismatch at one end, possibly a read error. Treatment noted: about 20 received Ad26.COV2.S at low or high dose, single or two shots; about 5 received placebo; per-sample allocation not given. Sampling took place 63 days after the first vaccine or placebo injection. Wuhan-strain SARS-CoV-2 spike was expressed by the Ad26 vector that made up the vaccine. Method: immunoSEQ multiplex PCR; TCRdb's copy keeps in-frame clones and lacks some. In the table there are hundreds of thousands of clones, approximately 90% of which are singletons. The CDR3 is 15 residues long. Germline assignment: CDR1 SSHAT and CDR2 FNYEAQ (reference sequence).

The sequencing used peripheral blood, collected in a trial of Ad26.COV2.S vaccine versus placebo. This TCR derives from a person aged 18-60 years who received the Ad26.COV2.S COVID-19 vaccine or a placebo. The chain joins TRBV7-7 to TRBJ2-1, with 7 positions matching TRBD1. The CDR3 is CASSLDRTGYNEQFF. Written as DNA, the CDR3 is TGTGCTAGCAGCCTCGACCGGACAGGATACAATGAGCAGTTCTTC.